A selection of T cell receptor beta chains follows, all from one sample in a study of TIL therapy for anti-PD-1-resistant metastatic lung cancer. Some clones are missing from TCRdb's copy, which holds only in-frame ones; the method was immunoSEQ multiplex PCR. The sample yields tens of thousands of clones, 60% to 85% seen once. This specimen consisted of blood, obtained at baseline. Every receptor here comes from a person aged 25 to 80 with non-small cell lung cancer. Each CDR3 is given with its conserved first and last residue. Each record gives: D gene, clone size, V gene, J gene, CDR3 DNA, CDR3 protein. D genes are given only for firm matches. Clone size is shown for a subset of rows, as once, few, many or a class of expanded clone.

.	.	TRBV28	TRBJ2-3	TGTGCCAGCAGTTCCTCCTCCCTGGGGACAGATACGCAGTATTTT	CASSSSSLGTDTQYF
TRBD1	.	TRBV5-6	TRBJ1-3	TGTGCCAGCAGCTTGGGGGACAGGGGAAGAACCGGAAACACCATATATTTT	CASSLGDRGRTGNTIYF
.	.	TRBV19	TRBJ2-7	TGTGCCAGTAGTTCCCAGGCAGGGAGCTACGAGCAGTACTTC	CASSSQAGSYEQYF
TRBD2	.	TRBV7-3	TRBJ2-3	TGTGCCAGCAGCTCACCGGGACTAGGAACCGATACGCAGTATTTT	CASSSPGLGTDTQYF
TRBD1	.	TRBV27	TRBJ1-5	TGTGCCAGCTGCTCCATGCTTGACAGGGCCACCAATCAGCCCCAGCATTTT	CASCSMLDRATNQPQHF
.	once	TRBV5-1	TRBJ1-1	TGCGCCAGCAGCTTGGTCCCAGGGGTGGTGAACACTGAAGCTTTCTTT	CASSLVPGVVNTEAFF
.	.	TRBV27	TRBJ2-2	TGTGCCAGCAGTTTATTACAGGGAAACACCGGGGAGCTGTTTTTT	CASSLLQGNTGELFF
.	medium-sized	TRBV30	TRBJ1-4	TGTGCCTGGAGTACATGGACAGCAACTAATGAAAAACTGTTTTTT	CAWSTWTATNEKLFF
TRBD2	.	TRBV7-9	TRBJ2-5	TGTGCCAGCAGCCCCACTAGCGGGATGGAGACCCAGTACTTC	CASSPTSGMETQYF
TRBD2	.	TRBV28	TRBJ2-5	TGTGCCAGCAGTTTTTTAGCGGGAGGGTCAGGGACCCAGTACTTC	CASSFLAGGSGTQYF
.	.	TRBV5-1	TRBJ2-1	TGCGCCAGCATGGCGGGACACAGCCTCTTCAATGAGCAGTTCTTC	CASMAGHSLFNEQFF
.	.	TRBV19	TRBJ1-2	TGTGCCAGTAGTATCCCCGGGCAGCTTAATTATGGCTACACCTTC	CASSIPGQLNYGYTF
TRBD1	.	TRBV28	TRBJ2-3	TGTGCCAGCAGCCAGGACAGGGGCACAGATACGCAGTATTTT	CASSQDRGTDTQYF
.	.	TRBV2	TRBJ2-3	TGTGCCAGCAGTGAAGCAGTAACAGATACGCAGTATTTT	CASSEAVTDTQYF
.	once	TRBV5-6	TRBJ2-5	TGTGCCAGCAGCACAGGGCTGGGGACCCAGTACTTC	CASSTGLGTQYF
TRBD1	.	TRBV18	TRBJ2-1	TGTGCCAGCTCACCAGGGCAGGGGGCGATCAATGAGCAGTTCTTC	CASSPGQGAINEQFF
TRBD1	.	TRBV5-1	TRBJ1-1	TGCGCCAGCAGCTGGAGACAGGGGAACACTGAAGCTTTCTTT	CASSWRQGNTEAFF
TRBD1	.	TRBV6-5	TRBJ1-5	TGTGCCAGCAGCCAGGGGGACGCTCAGCCCCAGCATTTT	CASSQGDAQPQHF
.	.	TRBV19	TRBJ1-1	TGTGCCAGTAGTATAGACATTATCACTGAAGCTTTCTTT	CASSIDIITEAFF
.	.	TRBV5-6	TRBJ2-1	TGTGCCAGCAGCCCCCCGAGCAGGGAGGATGAGCAGTTCTTC	CASSPPSREDEQFF
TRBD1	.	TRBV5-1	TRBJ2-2	TGCGCCAGCAGCTTGATTGGACAGGGAGGCACCGGGGAGCTGTTTTTT	CASSLIGQGGTGELFF
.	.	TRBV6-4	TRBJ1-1	TGTGCCAGCAGTGACTCAACAGCCACTGAAGCTTTCTTT	CASSDSTATEAFF
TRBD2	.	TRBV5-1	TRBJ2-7	TGCGCCAGCAGCTTGGAGCTAGCGGGGGGTAACTACGAGCAGTACTTC	CASSLELAGGNYEQYF
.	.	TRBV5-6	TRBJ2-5	TGTGCCAGCAGCGGGGTGACAAGGGACGATCAAGAGACCCAGTACTTC	CASSGVTRDDQETQYF
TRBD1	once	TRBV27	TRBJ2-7	TGTGCCAGCAGTTTATCGGGACAGGGCTTCTACGAGCAGTACTTC	CASSLSGQGFYEQYF
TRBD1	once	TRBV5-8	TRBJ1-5	TGTGCCAGCAGCCGGACAGGGGAGAGAGTTAGCAATCAGCCCCAGCATTTT	CASSRTGERVSNQPQHF
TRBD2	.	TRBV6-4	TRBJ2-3	TGTGCCAGCAGTGTAGCGGGGGGCACAGATACGCAGTATTTT	CASSVAGGTDTQYF
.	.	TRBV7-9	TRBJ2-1	TGTGCCAGCAGCTTTGAGGGGCGGGAGCAGTTCTTC	CASSFEGREQFF
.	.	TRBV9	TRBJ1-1	TGTGCCAGCAGCCTTAGTTCGACTCTGCCCCTGAACACTGAAGCTTTCTTT	CASSLSSTLPLNTEAFF
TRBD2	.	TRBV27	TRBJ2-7	TGTGCCATCGGGAGGTGGCGGGAGGGCCACTACGAGCAGTACTTC	CAIGRWREGHYEQYF
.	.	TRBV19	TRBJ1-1	TGTGCCAGTACTTATTCAGCAGGGGTGAACACTGAAGCTTTCTTT	CASTYSAGVNTEAFF
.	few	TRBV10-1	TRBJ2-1	TGCGCCAGCAGTGAGCTCGGGCCAAGCCACAATGAGCAGTTCTTC	CASSELGPSHNEQFF
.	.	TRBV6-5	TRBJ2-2	TGTGCCAGCAGTTACTCGTCGGCTTTCACCGGGGAGCTGTTTTTT	CASSYSSAFTGELFF
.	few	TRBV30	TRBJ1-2	TGTGCCTGGAGACCAAAGGGTAGCTATGGCTACACCTTC	CAWRPKGSYGYTF
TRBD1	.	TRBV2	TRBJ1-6	TGTGCCAGCAGTGAAAGCAGGGGGAATTCACCCCTCCACTTT	CASSESRGNSPLHF
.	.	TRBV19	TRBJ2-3	TGTGCCAGTAGTATAGGGGGTAGCACAGATACGCAGTATTTT	CASSIGGSTDTQYF
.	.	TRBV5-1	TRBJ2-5	TGCGCCAGCAGCCCTGGCCTCAGGGGCTCGAGAGAGACCCAGTACTTC	CASSPGLRGSRETQYF
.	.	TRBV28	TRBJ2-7	TGTGCCAGCAGTTTAGGTGTACACGAGCAGTACTTC	CASSLGVHEQYF
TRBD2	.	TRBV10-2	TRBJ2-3	TGCGCCAGCAGTGAGTGGGCTAGCGGGGGACCGCGGGGTACGCAGTATTTT	CASSEWASGGPRGTQYF
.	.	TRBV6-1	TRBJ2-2	TGTGCCAGCACCCACTCACTTCCGCCGACCGGGGAGCTGTTTTTT	CASTHSLPPTGELFF
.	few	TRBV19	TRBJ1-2	TGTGCCAGTAGTGGATACGACTGGTCTTACTATGGCTACACCTTC	CASSGYDWSYYGYTF
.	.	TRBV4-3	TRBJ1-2	TGCGCCAGCAGCCAAGTAAAGGGTTTCGGGTACTATGGCTACACCTTC	CASSQVKGFGYYGYTF
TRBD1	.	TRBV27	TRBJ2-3	TGTGCCAGCAGTTTAGGGACAGGGTCCGCGGATACGCAGTATTTT	CASSLGTGSADTQYF
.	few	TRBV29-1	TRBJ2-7	TGCAGCGTTGTACCACCTGTCGAGCAGTACTTC	CSVVPPVEQYF
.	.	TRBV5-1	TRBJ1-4	TGCGCCAGCAGCCCGGCCGGGTCTAGGAATGAAAAACTGTTTTTT	CASSPAGSRNEKLFF
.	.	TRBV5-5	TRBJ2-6	TGTGCCAGCAGCGAAGGGGGCTCTGGGGCCAACGTCCTGACTTTC	CASSEGGSGANVLTF
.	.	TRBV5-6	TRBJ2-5	TGTGCCAGCAGCTTGGATCTCGGTCTTGGAGAGACCCAGTACTTC	CASSLDLGLGETQYF
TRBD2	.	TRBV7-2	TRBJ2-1	TGTGCCAGCAGGGACTCAATTCGGCTAGCGGGAAGCGATGAGCAGTTCTTC	CASRDSIRLAGSDEQFF
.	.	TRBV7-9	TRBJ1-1	TGTGCCAGCAGCTTAGCTCTTACCACTGAAGCTTTCTTT	CASSLALTTEAFF
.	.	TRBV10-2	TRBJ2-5	TGCGCCAGCAGTGTCGACCAAGAGACCCAGTACTTC	CASSVDQETQYF